Shown below are 24 T cell receptor beta chains from a single sample sequenced in a study of CD8 T cells in ankylosing spondylitis. Antigen specificity for these receptors is unknown. MiXCR, applied by TCRdb to the 5' RACE reads, yields one record per CDR3 protein. The table shows fewer than 450,000 distinct CDR3 sequences, with about 15% occurring only once. General study points: A motif in TCR beta, a set of about 8 highly homologous variants, appeared characteristic of ankylosing spondylitis blood.

Input material: blood, either unsorted or a sorted T cell fraction (not recorded which). These receptors all stem from a male donor with ankylosing spondylitis.

The chain recombines TRBV29-1 with TRBJ2-5, with unresolved D. This CDR3 is 18 amino acids long. From germline, CDR1 is SQVTM and CDR2 ANQGSEA. The V and J ends lost 1 base and 5 bases respectively, with 26 bases between them. CDR3 region: CSVEAPPRLSGSIETQYF. The CDR3, as DNA: TGCAGCGTTGAAGCCCCCCCCCGGCTTTCCGGATCCATCGAGACCCAGTACTTC.

CDR3 nucleotides: TGTGCCAGCAGTAAAACAGGGTTAGAAAAACTGTTTTTT. Translated, it gives CASSKTGLEKLFF. This rearrangement joins TRBV12-3 or TRBV12-4 to TRBJ1-4; possible D gene TRBD1, 6 bases. V lost 5 bases, J lost 8 bases, and 12 bases lay in between. The CDR3 sequence is 13 residues long.

The V gene is TRBV12-3 or TRBV12-4, the J gene TRBJ2-1; D is undetermined. The V end was cut by 6 bases, the J end by 0 bases, with 15 bases between. CDR3 length: 16 amino acids. In DNA, the CDR3 is TGTGCCAGCAGCCCATTGGCGTCGAGCTCCTACAATGAGCAGTTCTTC. Amino acids: CASSPLASSSYNEQFF.

The gene calls are TRBV7-3 and TRBJ2-1; TRBD2 matches at 7 bases. This CDR3 has 14 amino acids. V dropped 0 bases and J dropped 8; count of bases not matched to a gene: 4. The germline V gene encodes CDR1 SGHTA and CDR2 FQGTGA. The CDR3 reads CASSLTGGIDEQFF. The CDR3 nucleotides read TGTGCCAGCAGCTTAACGGGAGGGATCGATGAGCAGTTCTTC.

There are many counts of this clonotype. J is TRBJ2-3 and V is TRBV12-3 or TRBV12-4; 11 bases line up with TRBD2. V shed 4 bases, J shed 5 bases, and the junction held 5 bases outside the gene matches. This CDR3 contains 15 residues. The CDR3 nucleotides read TGTGCCAGCAGTTCCGGGACTAGCGGATTAGATACGCAGTATTTT. Translation gives CASSSGTSGLDTQYF.

This clonotype was seen more than once but under ten times. The rearrangement joins TRBV12-3 or TRBV12-4 to TRBJ2-6; no reliable D call. Trimming took off 5 bases at V and 0 bases at J, with 14 bases between the two ends. The CDR3 extends over 17 amino acids. Here the CDR3 reads CASSPRIRGSGANVLTF. DNA for the CDR3: TGTGCCAGCAGTCCCCGAATCCGAGGCTCTGGGGCCAACGTCCTGACTTTC.

This chain connects TRBV7-9 to TRBJ2-3; 8 nucleotides line up with TRBD2. There are 15 residues in the CDR3. V lost 7 bases, J lost 0 bases, and 6 bases stayed unmatched. Looked up from germline, CDR1 is SEHNR and CDR2 is FQNEAQ (reference sequence). CDR3 DNA: TGTGCCAGCACCGGTGCGGGAGGAAGCACAGATACGCAGTATTTT. Its protein product is CASTGAGGSTDTQYF. Combining the CDR3 with reference TRBV7-9 and TRBJ2-3 gives the whole variable domain DTGVSQNPRHKITKRGQNVTFRCDPISEHNRLYWYRQTLGQGPEFLTYFQNEAQLEKSRLLSDRFSAERPKGSFSTLEIQRTEQGDSAMYLCASTGAGGSTDTQYFGPGTRLTVL.

The chain has TRBV6-1 and TRBJ1-4; weak D call: TRBD1 (5 bases). V lost 2 bases and J 7 bases, leaving 8 bases between the germline ends. Germline CDR1 is MNHNS and CDR2 is SASEGT. This CDR3 is built from 13 residues. CDR3 in amino acids: CASSERGIEKLFF. The DNA of the CDR3 is TGTGCCAGCAGTGAACGGGGGATTGAAAAACTGTTTTTT.

This clonotype was found a few times. CDR3 region: CASSQTQGLGETQYF. CDR3 DNA sequence: TGCGCCAGCAGCCAGACACAGGGTTTAGGGGAGACCCAGTACTTC. The chain carries TRBV4-3 and TRBJ2-5; perhaps TRBD1 as D (6 bases). Germline loops: CDR1 LGHNA, CDR2 YSLEER. The CDR3 covers 15 residues. Trimming pared 3 bases from V and 5 bases from J, leaving 16 bases between.

This clonotype turned up a few times. V usage is TRBV7-2 and J usage is TRBJ1-5, with D possibly matching TRBD1 (5 bases). With 5 bases removed from V and 3 bases from J, the gap between germline ends came to 14 bases. Germline values: CDR1 SGHTA, CDR2 FQGNSA. The CDR3 extends over 15 amino acids. The CDR3 loop is CASSAQEGINQPQHF. As DNA, the CDR3 is TGTGCCAGCAGCGCCCAGGAGGGGATCAATCAGCCCCAGCATTTT.

The chain has TRBV18 and TRBJ2-5; 11 bases align to TRBD2. V shed 3 bases, J shed 3 bases, and the junction held 0 bases outside the gene matches. The CDR3 consists of 14 residues. The germline V gene has CDR1 KGHSH and CDR2 LQKENI. In DNA form, the CDR3 reads TGTGCCAGCTCACCGACTAGCGGGAAAGAGACCCAGTACTTC. Translated: CASSPTSGKETQYF.

This clonotype came up a few times. The chain carries TRBV7-8 and TRBJ1-4; D call uncertain. CDR1 and CDR2 (germline): SGHVS, FQNEAQ. V was cut by 3 bases and J by 7 bases, with 9 bases left in between. This CDR3 spans 13 amino acids. For the CDR3, the DNA is TGTGCCAGCAGCTTCCTACACGGTGAAAAACTGTTTTTT. Translated: CASSFLHGEKLFF. Full variable domain (rest looked up from reference TRBV7-8 and TRBJ1-4): GAGVSQSPRYKVAKRGQDVALRCDPISGHVSLFWYQQALGQGPEFLTYFQNEAQLDKSGLPSDRFFAERPEGSVSTLKIQRTQQEDSAVYLCASSFLHGEKLFFGSGTQLSVL.

V gene TRBV12-3 or TRBV12-4 combines with J gene TRBJ2-7; TRBD2 matches at 9 bases. V lost 2 bases to trimming and J lost 7 bases; unmatched junction nucleotides: 9. This CDR3 is 15 amino acids long. CDR3 amino acids: CASSLLGTSSWEQYF. The CDR3 DNA reads as TGTGCCAGCAGTTTATTGGGGACTAGCTCGTGGGAGCAGTACTTC.

In this sample, this clonotype turned up a few times. The V and J genes are TRBV20-1 and TRBJ2-4, with 7 nucleotides matching TRBD2. The CDR3 is 16 residues long. V shed 1 base, J shed 0 bases, and the junction held 6 bases outside the gene matches. CDR1 and CDR2 (germline): DFQATT, SNEGSKA (reference sequence). The CDR3, as DNA: TGCAGTGCTAGAGGGGCGGGCGGGGGAGCCAAAAACATTCAGTACTTC. Translated: CSARGAGGGAKNIQYF.

This clonotype showed up just a few times. The chain has TRBV20-1 and TRBJ2-6, with 7 bases fitting TRBD1. The germline V gene has CDR1 DFQATT and CDR2 SNEGSKA (reference sequence). V was clipped by 6 bases and J by 1 base; unmatched bases: 15. This CDR3 has 18 residues. The CDR3 coding sequence is TGCAGTGCGCGGAGATCTAAAGGGGGCGCTTCTGGGGCCAACGTCCTGACTTTC. As protein: CSARRSKGGASGANVLTF.

The J gene is TRBJ2-2, the V gene TRBV10-3, with 11 bases that match TRBD2. The CDR3 spans 18 residues. Germline V gene sequence: CDR1 ENHRY, CDR2 SYGVKD. J lost 1 base, V lost 10 bases, and 14 bases had no gene match. The CDR3 DNA reads as TGTGCCACCTCTAATGGACAGGGACTAGCGGAGAACACCGGGGAGCTGTTTTTT. It encodes CATSNGQGLAENTGELFF.

This clonotype has more than one count but fewer than ten. The V gene is TRBV6-2 or TRBV6-3, the J gene TRBJ2-4; D unresolved. Looked up from germline, CDR1 is MNHEY and CDR2 is SVGEGT. The CDR3 loop spans 15 amino acids. V gave up 2 bases and J gave up 6 bases, with 14 bases separating them. CDR3 in amino acids: CASSYRRSWVNIQYF. The CDR3 DNA is TGTGCCAGCAGTTACCGCCGGAGTTGGGTAAACATTCAGTACTTC.

The chain is built from TRBV4-3 and TRBJ2-3; D is unresolved. CDR1 is LGHNA and CDR2 is YSLEER in the germline V gene. This CDR3 comprises 14 residues. The ends were cut back, 0 bases at V and 10 bases at J, with 14 bases in the middle. The CDR3 protein is CASSQETAASAQYF. The CDR3 coding sequence is TGCGCCAGCAGCCAAGAGACCGCCGCGAGTGCGCAGTATTTT.

The chain couples TRBV12-3 or TRBV12-4 to TRBJ2-1; 10 nucleotides match TRBD2. This CDR3 region has 15 residues. V lost 6 bases, J lost 8 bases, and 10 bases stayed unmatched. The CDR3 DNA follows: TGTGCCAGCAGGATAGCGGGAGGAGGGCTCGATGAGCAGTTCTTC. Its protein product is CASRIAGGGLDEQFF.

The chain combines TRBV9 with TRBJ1-6; the match to TRBD1 covers 7 bases. The CDR3 is 16 amino acids. V trimming: 3 bases; J trimming: 6 bases; junction bases outside the gene matches: 9. Germline-derived CDR1 and CDR2 are SGDLS and YYNGEE. CDR3: CASSAFGGGGNSPLHF. The CDR3 nucleotides read TGTGCCAGCAGCGCCTTTGGAGGGGGCGGTAATTCACCCCTCCACTTT.

This clonotype was counted a few times. V gene TRBV12-5 combines with J gene TRBJ2-2; 11 positions agree with TRBD2. The length of the CDR3 is 22 residues. CDR1 and CDR2 from the germline V gene are LGHNT and FRNRAP. With V trimmed by 3 bases and J by 0 bases, 18 bases remained unmatched. CDR3 sequence: CASGFLPTSGDAYRTNTGELFF. In DNA, the CDR3 is TGTGCTAGTGGTTTTCTCCCGACTAGCGGGGACGCCTACCGTACGAACACCGGGGAGCTGTTTTTT.

The sample holds many counts of this clonotype. The chain carries TRBV2 and TRBJ1-5, with 12 bases aligning to TRBD1. The germline V gene has CDR1 SNHLY and CDR2 FYNNEI. V gave up 6 bases and J gave up 4 bases; unmatched junction bases: 4. The CDR3 has 15 amino acids. CDR3: CASRGQGASNQPQHF. DNA of the CDR3: TGTGCCAGCAGGGGACAGGGGGCGAGTAATCAGCCCCAGCATTTT.

This clonotype was seen many times. The CDR3 here is CASSTWTNSGANVLTF. The CDR3 DNA sequence: TGTGCCAGCAGTACCTGGACCAACTCTGGGGCCAACGTCCTGACTTTC. V and J are TRBV12-3 or TRBV12-4 and TRBJ2-6; no reliable D call. This CDR3 has 16 amino acids. With 5 bases removed from V and 0 bases from J, the gap between germline ends came to 11 bases.

This clonotype has more than one count but fewer than ten. The genes are TRBV6-6 and TRBJ1-5, with D uncertain. This CDR3 contains 12 residues. The V end was cut by 2 bases, the J end by 7 bases, with 6 bases between. The germline CDR1 and CDR2 sequences are MNHNY and SVGAGI (reference sequence). The CDR3 DNA follows: TGTGCCAGCAGTTACCAAGGCCAGCCCCAGCATTTT. Its translation is CASSYQGQPQHF.